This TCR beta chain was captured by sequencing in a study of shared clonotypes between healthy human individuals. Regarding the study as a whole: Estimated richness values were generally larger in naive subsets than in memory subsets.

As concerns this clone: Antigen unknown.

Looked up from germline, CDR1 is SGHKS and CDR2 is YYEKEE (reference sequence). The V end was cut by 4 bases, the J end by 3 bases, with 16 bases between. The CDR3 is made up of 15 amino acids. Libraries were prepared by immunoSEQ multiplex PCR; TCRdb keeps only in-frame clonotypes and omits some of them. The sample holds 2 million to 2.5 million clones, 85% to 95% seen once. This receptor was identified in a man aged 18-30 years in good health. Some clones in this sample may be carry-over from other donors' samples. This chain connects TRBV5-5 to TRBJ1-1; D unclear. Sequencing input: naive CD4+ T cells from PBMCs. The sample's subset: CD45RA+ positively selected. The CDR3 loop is CASSPEVGRDTEAFF. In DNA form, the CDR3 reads TGTGCCAGCAGCCCGGAAGTAGGGAGGGACACTGAAGCTTTCTTT.